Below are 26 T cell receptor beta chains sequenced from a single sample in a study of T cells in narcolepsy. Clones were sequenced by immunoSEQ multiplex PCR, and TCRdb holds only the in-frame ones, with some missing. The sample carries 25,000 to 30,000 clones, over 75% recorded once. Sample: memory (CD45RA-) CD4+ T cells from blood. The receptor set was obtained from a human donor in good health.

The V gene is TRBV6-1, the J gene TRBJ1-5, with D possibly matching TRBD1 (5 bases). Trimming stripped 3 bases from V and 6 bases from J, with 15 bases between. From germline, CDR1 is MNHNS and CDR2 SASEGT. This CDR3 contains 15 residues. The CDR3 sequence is CASSERWQGGQPQHF. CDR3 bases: TGTGCCAGCAGTGAGAGGTGGCAGGGAGGTCAGCCCCAGCATTTT.

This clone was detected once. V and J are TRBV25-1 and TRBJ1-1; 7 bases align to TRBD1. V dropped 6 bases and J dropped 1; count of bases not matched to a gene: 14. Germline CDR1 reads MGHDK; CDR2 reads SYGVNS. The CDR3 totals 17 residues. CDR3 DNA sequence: TGTGCCAGCAGAGTCCGACAGGGCGTAGGTGGGAACACTGAAGCTTTCTTT. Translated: CASRVRQGVGGNTEAFF. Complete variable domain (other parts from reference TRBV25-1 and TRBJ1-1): EADIYQTPRYLVIGTGKKITLECSQTMGHDKMYWYQQDPGMELHLIHYSYGVNSTEKGDLSSESTVSRIRTEHFPLTLESARPSHTSQYLCASRVRQGVGGNTEAFFGQGTRLTVV.

CDR3 sequence: CASSGGDLGEQYF. The CDR3 DNA reads TGTGCCAGCAGCGGAGGGGACCTGGGGGAGCAGTACTTC. V is TRBV5-5 and J is TRBJ2-7, with D possibly matching TRBD2 (6 bases). Between the trimmed V and J ends, which lost 4 bases and 7 bases, there was a span of 15 bases. The germline V gene has CDR1 SGHKS and CDR2 YYEKEE (reference sequence). The CDR3 length is 13 residues.

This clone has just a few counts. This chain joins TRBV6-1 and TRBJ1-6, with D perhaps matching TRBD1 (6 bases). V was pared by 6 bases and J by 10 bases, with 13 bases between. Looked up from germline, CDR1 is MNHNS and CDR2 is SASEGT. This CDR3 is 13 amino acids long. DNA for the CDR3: TGTGCCAGCAGGACCGTACAGGGCTCACCCCTCCACTTT. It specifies CASRTVQGSPLHF.

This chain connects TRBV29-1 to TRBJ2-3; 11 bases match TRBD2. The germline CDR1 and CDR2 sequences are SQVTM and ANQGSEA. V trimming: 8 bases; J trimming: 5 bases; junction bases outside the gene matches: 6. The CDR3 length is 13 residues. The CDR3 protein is CSCSGGAVDTQYF. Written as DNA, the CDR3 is TGCAGCTGTAGCGGGGGGGCCGTAGATACGCAGTATTTT.

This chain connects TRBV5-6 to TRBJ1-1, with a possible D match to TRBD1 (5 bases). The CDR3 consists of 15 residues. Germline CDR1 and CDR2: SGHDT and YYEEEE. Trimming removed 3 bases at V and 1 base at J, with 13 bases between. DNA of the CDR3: TGTGCCAGCAGCTCTCCCGGCAGGGAGAACACTGAAGCTTTCTTT. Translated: CASSSPGRENTEAFF.

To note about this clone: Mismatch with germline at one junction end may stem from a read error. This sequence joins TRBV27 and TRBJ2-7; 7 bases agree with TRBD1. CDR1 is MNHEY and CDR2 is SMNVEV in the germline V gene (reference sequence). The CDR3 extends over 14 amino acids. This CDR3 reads CASSLRQGAYEQHF. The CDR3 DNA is TGTGCCAGCAGTCTTAGACAGGGAGCCTACGAGCAGCACTTC.

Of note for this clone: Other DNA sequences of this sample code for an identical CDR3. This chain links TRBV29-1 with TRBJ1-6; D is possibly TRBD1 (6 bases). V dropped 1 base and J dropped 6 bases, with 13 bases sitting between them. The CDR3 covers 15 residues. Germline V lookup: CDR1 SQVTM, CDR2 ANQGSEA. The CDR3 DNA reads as TGCAGCGTTGAAGTAAGGACAGCTACTAATTCACCCCTCCACTTT. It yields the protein CSVEVRTATNSPLHF.

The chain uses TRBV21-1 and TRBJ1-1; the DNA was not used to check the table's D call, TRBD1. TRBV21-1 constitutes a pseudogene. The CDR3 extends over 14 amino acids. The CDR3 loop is CASSKLHSYTEAFF. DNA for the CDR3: TGTGCCAGCAGCAAATTACACAGTTATACTGAAGCTTTCTTT.

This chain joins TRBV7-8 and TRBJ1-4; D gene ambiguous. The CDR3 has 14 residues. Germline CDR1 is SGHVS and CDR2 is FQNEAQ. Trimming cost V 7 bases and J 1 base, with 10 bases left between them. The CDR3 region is CASKGPGTNEKLFF. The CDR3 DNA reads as TGTGCCAGCAAAGGCCCTGGAACTAATGAAAAACTGTTTTTT. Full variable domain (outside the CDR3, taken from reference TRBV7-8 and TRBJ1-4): GAGVSQSPRYKVAKRGQDVALRCDPISGHVSLFWYQQALGQGPEFLTYFQNEAQLDKSGLPSDRFFAERPEGSVSTLKIQRTQQEDSAVYLCASKGPGTNEKLFFGSGTQLSVL.

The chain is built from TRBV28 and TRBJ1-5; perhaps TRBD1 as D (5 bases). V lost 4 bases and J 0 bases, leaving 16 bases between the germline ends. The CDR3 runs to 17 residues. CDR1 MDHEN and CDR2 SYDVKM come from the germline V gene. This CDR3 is CASSSLEGRNSNQPQHF. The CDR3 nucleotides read TGTGCCAGCAGTTCGCTGGAGGGGAGGAATAGCAATCAGCCCCAGCATTTT. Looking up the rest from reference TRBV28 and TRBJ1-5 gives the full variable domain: DVKVTQSSRYLVKRTGEKVFLECVQDMDHENMFWYRQDPGLGLRLIYFSYDVKMKEKGDIPEGYSVSREKKERFSLILESASTNQTSMYLCASSSLEGRNSNQPQHFGDGTRLSIL.

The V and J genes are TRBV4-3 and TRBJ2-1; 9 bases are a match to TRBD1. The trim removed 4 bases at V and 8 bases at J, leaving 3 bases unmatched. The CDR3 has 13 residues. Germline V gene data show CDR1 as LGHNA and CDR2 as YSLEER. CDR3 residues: CASSLRTGDEQFF. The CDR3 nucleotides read TGCGCCAGCAGCCTTCGGACAGGGGATGAGCAGTTCTTC.

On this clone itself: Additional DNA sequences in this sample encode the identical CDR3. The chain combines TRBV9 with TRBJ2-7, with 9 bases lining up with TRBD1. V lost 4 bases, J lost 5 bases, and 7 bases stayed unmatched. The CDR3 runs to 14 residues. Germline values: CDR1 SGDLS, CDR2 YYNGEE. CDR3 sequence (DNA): TGTGCCAGCAGCTTAGGGACAGGGTACGACGAGCAGTACTTC. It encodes CASSLGTGYDEQYF. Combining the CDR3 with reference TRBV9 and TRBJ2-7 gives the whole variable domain DSGVTQTPKHLITATGQRVTLRCSPRSGDLSVYWYQQSLDQGLQFLIQYYNGEERAKGNILERFSAQQFPDLHSELNLSSLELGDSALYFCASSLGTGYDEQYFGPGTRLTVT.

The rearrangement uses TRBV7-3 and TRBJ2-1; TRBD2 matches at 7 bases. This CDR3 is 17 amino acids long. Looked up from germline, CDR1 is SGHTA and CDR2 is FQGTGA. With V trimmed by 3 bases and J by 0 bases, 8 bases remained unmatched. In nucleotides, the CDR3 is TGTGCCAGCAGCTTGGGCCCTAGCGGAGACTCCTACAATGAGCAGTTCTTC. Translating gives CASSLGPSGDSYNEQFF. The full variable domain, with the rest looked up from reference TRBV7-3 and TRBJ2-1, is GAGVSQTPSNKVTEKGKYVELRCDPISGHTALYWYRQSLGQGPEFLIYFQGTGAADDSGLPNDRFFAVRPEGSVSTLKIQRTERGDSAVYLCASSLGPSGDSYNEQFFGPGTRLTVL.

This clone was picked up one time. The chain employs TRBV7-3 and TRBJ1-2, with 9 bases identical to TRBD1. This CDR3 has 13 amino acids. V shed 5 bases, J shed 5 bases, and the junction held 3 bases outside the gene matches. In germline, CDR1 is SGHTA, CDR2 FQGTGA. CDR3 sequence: CASSIDRGYGYTF. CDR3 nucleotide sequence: TGTGCCAGCAGCATCGACAGGGGGTATGGCTACACCTTC.

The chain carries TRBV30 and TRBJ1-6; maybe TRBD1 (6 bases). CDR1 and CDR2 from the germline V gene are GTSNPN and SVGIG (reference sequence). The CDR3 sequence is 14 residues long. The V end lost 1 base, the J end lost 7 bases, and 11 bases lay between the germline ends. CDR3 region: CAWSGGQRNSPLHF. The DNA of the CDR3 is TGTGCCTGGAGTGGGGGACAAAGAAATTCACCCCTCCACTTT.

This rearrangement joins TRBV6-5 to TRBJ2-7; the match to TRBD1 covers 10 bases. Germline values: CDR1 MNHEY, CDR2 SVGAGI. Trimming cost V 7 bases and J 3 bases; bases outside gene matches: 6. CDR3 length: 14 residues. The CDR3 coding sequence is TGTGCCAGCACCTCCGGGACAGGGGTCTACGAGCAGTACTTC. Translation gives CASTSGTGVYEQYF.

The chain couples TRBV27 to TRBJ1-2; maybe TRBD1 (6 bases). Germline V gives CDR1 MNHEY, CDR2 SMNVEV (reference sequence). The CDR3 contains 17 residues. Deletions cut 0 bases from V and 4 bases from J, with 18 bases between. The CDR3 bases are TGTGCCAGCAGTTTATCCCCCGGACAGATTTATCTCTATGGCTACACCTTC. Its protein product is CASSLSPGQIYLYGYTF.

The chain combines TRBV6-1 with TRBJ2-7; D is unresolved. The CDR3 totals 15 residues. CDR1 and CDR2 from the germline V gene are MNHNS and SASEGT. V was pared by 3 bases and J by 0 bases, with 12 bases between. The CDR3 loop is CASSDLVQASYEQYF. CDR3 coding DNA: TGTGCCAGCAGTGACCTAGTCCAGGCCTCCTACGAGCAGTACTTC.

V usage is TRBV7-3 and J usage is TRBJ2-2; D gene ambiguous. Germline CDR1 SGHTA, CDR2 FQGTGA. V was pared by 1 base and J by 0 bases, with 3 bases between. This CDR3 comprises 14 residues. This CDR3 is CASSLIANTGELFF. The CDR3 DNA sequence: TGTGCCAGCAGCTTAATAGCGAACACCGGGGAGCTGTTTTTT.

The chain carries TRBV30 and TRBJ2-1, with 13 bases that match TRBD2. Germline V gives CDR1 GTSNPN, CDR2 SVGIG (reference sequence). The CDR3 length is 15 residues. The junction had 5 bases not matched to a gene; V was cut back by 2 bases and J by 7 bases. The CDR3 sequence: CAWSIGTSGINEQFF. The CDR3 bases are TGTGCCTGGAGTATCGGGACTAGCGGGATAAATGAGCAGTTCTTC.

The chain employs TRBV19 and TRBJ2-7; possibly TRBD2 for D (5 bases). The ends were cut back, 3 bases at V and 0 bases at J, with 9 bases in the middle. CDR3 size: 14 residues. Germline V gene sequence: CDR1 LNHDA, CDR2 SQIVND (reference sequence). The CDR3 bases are TGTGCCAGTAGTATCGGGGTATACTCCTACGAGCAGTACTTC. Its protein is CASSIGVYSYEQYF.

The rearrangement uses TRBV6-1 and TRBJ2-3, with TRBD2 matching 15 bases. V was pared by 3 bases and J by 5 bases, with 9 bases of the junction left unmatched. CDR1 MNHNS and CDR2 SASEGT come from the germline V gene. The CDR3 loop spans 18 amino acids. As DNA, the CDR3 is TGTGCCAGCAGTGAGATCTTACCGGGACTAGCGGGAGGAGATACGCAGTATTTT. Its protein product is CASSEILPGLAGGDTQYF.

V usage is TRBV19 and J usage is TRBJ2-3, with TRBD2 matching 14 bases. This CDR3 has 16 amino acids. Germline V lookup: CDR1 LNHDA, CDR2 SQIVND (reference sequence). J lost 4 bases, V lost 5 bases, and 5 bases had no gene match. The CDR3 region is CASSPGTSGSADTQYF. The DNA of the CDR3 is TGTGCCAGTAGTCCCGGGACTAGCGGGAGCGCAGATACGCAGTATTTT.

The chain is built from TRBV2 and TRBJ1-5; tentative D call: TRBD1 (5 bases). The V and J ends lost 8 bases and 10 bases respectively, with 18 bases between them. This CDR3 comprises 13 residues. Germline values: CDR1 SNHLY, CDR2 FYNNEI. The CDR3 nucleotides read TGTGCCAGCGAGGATAGGCAGGGCGATCCCCAGCATTTT. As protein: CASEDRQGDPQHF. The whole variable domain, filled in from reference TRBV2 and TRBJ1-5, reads EPEVTQTPSHQVTQMGQEVILRCVPISNHLYFYWYRQILGQKVEFLVSFYNNEISEKSEIFDDQFSVERPDGSNFTLKIRSTKLEDSAMYFCASEDRQGDPQHFGDGTRLSIL.

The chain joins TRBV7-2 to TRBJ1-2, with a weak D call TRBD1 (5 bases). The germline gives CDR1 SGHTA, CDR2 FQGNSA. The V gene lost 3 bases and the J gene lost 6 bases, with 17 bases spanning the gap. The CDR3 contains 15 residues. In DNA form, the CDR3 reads TGTGCCAGCAGCTTTGTGGACACGGGGGAGCATGGCTACACCTTC. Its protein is CASSFVDTGEHGYTF.